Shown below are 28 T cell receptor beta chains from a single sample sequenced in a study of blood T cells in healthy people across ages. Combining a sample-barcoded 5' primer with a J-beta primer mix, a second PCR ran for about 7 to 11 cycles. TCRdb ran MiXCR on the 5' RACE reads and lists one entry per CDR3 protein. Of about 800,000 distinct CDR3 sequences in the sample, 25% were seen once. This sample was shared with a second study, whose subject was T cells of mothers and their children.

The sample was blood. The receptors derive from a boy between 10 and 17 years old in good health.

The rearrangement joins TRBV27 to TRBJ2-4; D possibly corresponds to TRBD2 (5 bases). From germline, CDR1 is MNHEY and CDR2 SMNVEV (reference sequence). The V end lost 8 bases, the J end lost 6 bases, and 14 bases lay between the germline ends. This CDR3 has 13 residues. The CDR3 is CASANFEGNIQYF. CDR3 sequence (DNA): TGTGCCAGCGCCAATTTTGAGGGAAACATTCAGTACTTC.

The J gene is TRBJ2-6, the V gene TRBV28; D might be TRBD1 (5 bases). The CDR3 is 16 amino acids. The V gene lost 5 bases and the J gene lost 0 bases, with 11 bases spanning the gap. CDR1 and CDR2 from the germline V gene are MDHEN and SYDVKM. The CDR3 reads CASSRQRGSGANVLTF. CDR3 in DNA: TGTGCCAGCAGTCGACAGCGTGGCTCTGGGGCCAACGTCCTGACTTTC.

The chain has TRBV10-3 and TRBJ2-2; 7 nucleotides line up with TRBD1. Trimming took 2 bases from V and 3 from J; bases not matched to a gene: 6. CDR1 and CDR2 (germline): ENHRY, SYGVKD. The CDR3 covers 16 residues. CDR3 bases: TGTGCCATCAGTGAGGGTGGGACAGTGCACACCGGGGAGCTGTTTTTT. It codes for CAISEGGTVHTGELFF.

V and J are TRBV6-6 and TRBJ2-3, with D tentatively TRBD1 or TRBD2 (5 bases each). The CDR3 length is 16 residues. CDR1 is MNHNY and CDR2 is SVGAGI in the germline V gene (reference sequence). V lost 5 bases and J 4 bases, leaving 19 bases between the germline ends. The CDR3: CASSGTGTAFSDTQYF. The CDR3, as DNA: TGTGCCAGCAGTGGTACCGGGACGGCGTTCTCAGATACGCAGTATTTT.

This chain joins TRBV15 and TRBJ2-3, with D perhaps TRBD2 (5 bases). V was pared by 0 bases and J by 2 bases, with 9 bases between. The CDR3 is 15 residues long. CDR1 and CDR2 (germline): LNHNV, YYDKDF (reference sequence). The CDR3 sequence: CATSRDSGTTDTQYF. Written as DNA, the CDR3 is TGTGCCACCAGCAGAGATTCGGGAACCACAGATACGCAGTATTTT.

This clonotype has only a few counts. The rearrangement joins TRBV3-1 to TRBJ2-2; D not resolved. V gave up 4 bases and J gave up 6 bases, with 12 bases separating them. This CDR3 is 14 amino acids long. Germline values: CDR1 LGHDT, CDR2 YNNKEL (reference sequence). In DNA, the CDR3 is TGTGCCAGCAGCCGGTTGAGTTACGCCGGGGAGCTGTTTTTT. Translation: CASSRLSYAGELFF.

CDR3 nucleotides: TGTGCCAGCACCAGGACAGGGCGGGATGAAAAACTGTTTTTT. Amino acid sequence: CASTRTGRDEKLFF. The rearrangement joins TRBV6-5 to TRBJ1-4; TRBD1 aligns across 8 bases. The CDR3 covers 14 residues. V trimming: 7 bases; J trimming: 6 bases; junction bases outside the gene matches: 7. CDR1 and CDR2 (germline): MNHEY, SVGAGI.

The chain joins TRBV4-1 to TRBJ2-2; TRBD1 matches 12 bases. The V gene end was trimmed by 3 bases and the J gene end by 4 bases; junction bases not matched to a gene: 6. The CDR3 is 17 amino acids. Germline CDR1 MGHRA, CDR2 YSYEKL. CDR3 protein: CASSQTMGQGATGELFF. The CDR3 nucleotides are TGCGCCAGCAGCCAGACTATGGGACAGGGGGCCACCGGGGAGCTGTTTTTT.

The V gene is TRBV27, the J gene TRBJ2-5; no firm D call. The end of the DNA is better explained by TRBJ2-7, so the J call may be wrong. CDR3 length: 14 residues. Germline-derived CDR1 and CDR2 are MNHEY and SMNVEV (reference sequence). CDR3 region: CASSIRHLSYEQYF. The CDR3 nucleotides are TGTGCCAGCAGTATACGACACCTCTCCTACGAGCAGTACTTC.

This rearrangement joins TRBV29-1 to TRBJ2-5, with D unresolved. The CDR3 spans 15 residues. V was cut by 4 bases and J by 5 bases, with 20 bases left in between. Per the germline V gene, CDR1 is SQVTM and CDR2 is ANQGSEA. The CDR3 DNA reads TGCAGCGTTGCCGGAAGGGCCCCTACATTCGAGACCCAGTACTTC. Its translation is CSVAGRAPTFETQYF.

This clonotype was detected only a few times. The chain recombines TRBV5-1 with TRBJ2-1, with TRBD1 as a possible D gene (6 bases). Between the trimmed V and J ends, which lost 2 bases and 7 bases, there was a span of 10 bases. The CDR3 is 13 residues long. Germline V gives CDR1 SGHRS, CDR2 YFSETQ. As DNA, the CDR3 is TGCGCCAGCAGCTTTACAGGGTGGAATGAGCAGTTCTTC. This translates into CASSFTGWNEQFF.

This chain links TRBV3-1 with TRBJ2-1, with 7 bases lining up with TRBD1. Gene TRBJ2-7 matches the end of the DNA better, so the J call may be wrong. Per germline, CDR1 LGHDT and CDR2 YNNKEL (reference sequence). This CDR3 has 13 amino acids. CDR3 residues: CASSPTTGLEQYF. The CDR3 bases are TGTGCCAGCAGCCCGACGACAGGGCTCGAGCAGTACTTC.

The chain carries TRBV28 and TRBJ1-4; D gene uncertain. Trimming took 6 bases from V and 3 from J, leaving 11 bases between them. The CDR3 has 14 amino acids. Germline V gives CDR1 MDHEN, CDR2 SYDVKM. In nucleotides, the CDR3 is TGTGCCAGCAGGGCCCGGACGGCTAATGAAAAACTGTTTTTT. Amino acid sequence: CASRARTANEKLFF.

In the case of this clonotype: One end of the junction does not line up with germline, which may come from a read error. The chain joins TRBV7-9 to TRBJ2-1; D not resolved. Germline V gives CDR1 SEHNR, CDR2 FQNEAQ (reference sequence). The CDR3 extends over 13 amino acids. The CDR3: CASSLVLGHEQLF. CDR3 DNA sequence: TGTGCCAGCAGCTTGGTCTTGGGCCATGAGCAGCTCTTC. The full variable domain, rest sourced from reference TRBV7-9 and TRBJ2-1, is DTGVSQNPRHKITKRGQNVTFRCDPISEHNRLYWYRQTLGQGPEFLTYFQNEAQLEKSRLLSDRFSAERPKGSFSTLEIQRTEQGDSAMYLCASSLVLGHEQLFGPGTRLTVL.

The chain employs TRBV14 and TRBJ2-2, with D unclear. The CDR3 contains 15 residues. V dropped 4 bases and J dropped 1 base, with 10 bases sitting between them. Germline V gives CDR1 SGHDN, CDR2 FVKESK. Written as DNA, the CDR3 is TGTGCCAGCAGCCCCAGGACGGGGAACACCGGGGAGCTGTTTTTT. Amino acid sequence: CASSPRTGNTGELFF.

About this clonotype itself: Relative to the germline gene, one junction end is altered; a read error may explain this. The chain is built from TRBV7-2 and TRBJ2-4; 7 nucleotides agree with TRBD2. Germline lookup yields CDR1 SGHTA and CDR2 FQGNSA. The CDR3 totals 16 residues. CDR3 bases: TGTGCCAGCAGCCCAGCTAGCGGCCTAGCCAAACACATTCAGTACTTC. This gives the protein CASSPASGLAKHIQYF.

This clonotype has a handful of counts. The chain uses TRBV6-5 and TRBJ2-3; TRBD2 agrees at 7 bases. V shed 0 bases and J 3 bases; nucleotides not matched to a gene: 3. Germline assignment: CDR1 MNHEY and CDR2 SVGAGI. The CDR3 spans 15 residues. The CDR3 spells CASSYSAGETDTQYF. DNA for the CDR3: TGTGCCAGCAGTTACTCGGCGGGAGAGACAGATACGCAGTATTTT.

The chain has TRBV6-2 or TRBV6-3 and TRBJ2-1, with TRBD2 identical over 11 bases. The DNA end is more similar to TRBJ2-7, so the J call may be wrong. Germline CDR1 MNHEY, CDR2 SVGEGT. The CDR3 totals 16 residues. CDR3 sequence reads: CASRPKGLADVYEQYF. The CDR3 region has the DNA TGTGCCAGCAGACCTAAGGGACTAGCGGACGTCTACGAGCAGTACTTC.

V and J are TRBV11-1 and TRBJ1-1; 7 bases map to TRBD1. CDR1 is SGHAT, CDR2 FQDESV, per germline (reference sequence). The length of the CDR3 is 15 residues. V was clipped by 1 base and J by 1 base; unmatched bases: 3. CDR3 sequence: CASSLEGATNTEAFF. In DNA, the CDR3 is TGTGCCAGCAGCTTAGAGGGGGCTACGAACACTGAAGCTTTCTTT.

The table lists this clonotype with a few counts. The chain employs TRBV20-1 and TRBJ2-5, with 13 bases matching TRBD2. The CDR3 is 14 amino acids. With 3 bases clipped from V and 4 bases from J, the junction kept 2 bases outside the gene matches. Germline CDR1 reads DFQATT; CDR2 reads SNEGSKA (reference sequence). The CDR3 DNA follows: TGCAGTGCTAGCCGGACTAGCGGGGGAGAGACCCAGTACTTC. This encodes CSASRTSGGETQYF.

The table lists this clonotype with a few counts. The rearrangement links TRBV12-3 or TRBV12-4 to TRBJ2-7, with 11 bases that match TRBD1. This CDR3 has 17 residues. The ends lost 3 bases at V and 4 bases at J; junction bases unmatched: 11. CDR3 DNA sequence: TGTGCCAGCAGTTTGGCCGGACAGGGGGCCATCTTTTACGAGCAGTACTTC. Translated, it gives CASSLAGQGAIFYEQYF.

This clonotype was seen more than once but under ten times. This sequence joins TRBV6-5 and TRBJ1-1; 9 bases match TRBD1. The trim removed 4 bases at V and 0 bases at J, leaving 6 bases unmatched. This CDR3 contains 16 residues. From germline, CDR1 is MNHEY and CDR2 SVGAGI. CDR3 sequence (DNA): TGTGCCAGCAGTTCCCCACAGGGGGCTTTGAACACTGAAGCTTTCTTT. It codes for CASSSPQGALNTEAFF.

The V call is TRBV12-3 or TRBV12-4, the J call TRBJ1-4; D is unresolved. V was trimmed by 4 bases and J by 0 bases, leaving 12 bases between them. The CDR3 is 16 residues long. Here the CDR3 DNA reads TGTGCCAGCAGTTCCTCAGTATTGGCAACTAATGAAAAACTGTTTTTT. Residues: CASSSSVLATNEKLFF.

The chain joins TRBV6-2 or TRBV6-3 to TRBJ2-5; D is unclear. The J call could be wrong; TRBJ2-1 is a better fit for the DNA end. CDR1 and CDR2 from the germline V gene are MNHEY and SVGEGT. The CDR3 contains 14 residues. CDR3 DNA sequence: TGTGCCGGCACCCCCCAAAATAAGGCGATGGAGCAGTTCTTC. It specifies CAGTPQNKAMEQFF.

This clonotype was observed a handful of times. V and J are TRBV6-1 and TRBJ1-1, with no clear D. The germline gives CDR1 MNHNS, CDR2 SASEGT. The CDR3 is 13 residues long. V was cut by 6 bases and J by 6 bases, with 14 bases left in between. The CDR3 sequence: CASRLMTVSEAFF. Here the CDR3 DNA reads TGTGCCAGCAGATTAATGACGGTTTCTGAAGCTTTCTTT.

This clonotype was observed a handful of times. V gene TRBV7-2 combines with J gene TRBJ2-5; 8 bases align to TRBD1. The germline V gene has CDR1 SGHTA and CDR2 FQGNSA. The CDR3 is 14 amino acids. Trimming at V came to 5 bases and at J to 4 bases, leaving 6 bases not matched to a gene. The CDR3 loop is CASSPMTGVETQYF. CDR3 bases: TGTGCCAGCAGCCCTATGACAGGGGTAGAGACCCAGTACTTC.

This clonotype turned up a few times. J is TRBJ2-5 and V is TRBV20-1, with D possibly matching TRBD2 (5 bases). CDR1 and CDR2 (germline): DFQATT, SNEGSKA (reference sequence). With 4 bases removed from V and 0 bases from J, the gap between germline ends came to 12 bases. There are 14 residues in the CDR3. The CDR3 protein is CSAIQTTYQETQYF. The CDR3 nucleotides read TGCAGTGCTATACAGACTACTTACCAAGAGACCCAGTACTTC.

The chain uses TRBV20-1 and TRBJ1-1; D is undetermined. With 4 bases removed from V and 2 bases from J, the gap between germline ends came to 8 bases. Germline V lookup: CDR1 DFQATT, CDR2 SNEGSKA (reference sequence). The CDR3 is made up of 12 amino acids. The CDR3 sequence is CSATDTNTEAFF. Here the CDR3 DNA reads TGCAGTGCTACCGACACCAACACTGAAGCTTTCTTT.